A selection of T cell receptor beta chains follows, all from one sample in a study of blood T cell repertoires in COVID-19. Some clones are missing from TCRdb's copy, which holds only in-frame ones; the method was immunoSEQ multiplex PCR. The data hold some 200,000 clones, with roughly 90% observed a single time. The sample taken for sequencing was peripheral blood. All receptors derive from a man aged 50 to 60 with acute or convalescent COVID-19. Both conserved end residues are part of each CDR3. A D gene is named only where the DNA matches it firmly.

V gene: TRBV30; J gene: TRBJ2-1; D gene: .; CDR3 protein: CAWGETDYNEQFF; CDR3 DNA: TGTGCCTGGGGGGAGACGGATTACAATGAGCAGTTCTTC
V gene: TRBV9; J gene: TRBJ2-2; D gene: .; CDR3 protein: CASSVVGTNTGELFF; CDR3 DNA: TGTGCCAGCAGCGTAGTGGGGACAAACACCGGGGAGCTGTTTTTT
V gene: TRBV5-1; J gene: TRBJ2-1; D gene: TRBD1; CDR3 protein: CASSLGQGYNEQFF; CDR3 DNA: TGCGCCAGCAGCTTGGGACAGGGGTACAATGAGCAGTTCTTC
V gene: TRBV11-2; J gene: TRBJ1-5; D gene: .; CDR3 protein: CASSLGSPNQPQHF; CDR3 DNA: TGTGCCAGCAGCTTAGGGAGCCCGAATCAGCCCCAGCATTTT
V gene: TRBV11-2; J gene: TRBJ1-3; D gene: .; CDR3 protein: CASSLGGSSGNTIYF; CDR3 DNA: TGTGCCAGCAGCTTAGGTGGCTCCTCTGGAAACACCATATATTTT
V gene: TRBV19; J gene: TRBJ2-2; D gene: TRBD1; CDR3 protein: CASSKHPPGQVNTGELFF; CDR3 DNA: TGTGCCAGTAGCAAACACCCACCCGGACAGGTGAACACCGGGGAGCTGTTTTTT
V gene: TRBV2; J gene: TRBJ2-5; D gene: .; CDR3 protein: CASRFSGQETQYF; CDR3 DNA: TGTGCCAGCAGGTTTAGCGGACAAGAGACCCAGTACTTC
V gene: TRBV7-3; J gene: TRBJ1-5; D gene: .; CDR3 protein: CASSLFEGQPQHF; CDR3 DNA: TGTGCCAGCAGCTTATTTGAGGGTCAGCCCCAGCATTTT
V gene: TRBV7-2; J gene: TRBJ2-2; D gene: .; CDR3 protein: CASSDYLGVGELFF; CDR3 DNA: TGTGCCAGCAGCGACTACCTGGGAGTCGGAGAGCTGTTTTTT
V gene: TRBV5-1; J gene: TRBJ2-7; D gene: TRBD2; CDR3 protein: CASSLDSGSFGEQYF; CDR3 DNA: TGCGCCAGCAGCTTGGATAGCGGGAGTTTTGGCGAGCAGTACTTC
V gene: TRBV6-6; J gene: TRBJ2-3; D gene: TRBD1; CDR3 protein: CASSPPGTGSDTQYF; CDR3 DNA: TGTGCCAGCAGTCCTCCAGGGACAGGGTCAGATACGCAGTATTTT
V gene: TRBV21-1; J gene: TRBJ2-1; D gene: .; CDR3 protein: CASSKAAGEGNEQFF; CDR3 DNA: TGTGCCAGCAGCAAAGCGGCGGGAGAAGGCAATGAGCAGTTCTTC
V gene: TRBV7-3; J gene: TRBJ1-2; D gene: TRBD1; CDR3 protein: CASSLGGTGGRNGYTF; CDR3 DNA: TGTGCCAGCAGCTTGGGAGGGACAGGGGGCAGGAATGGCTACACCTTC
V gene: TRBV9; J gene: TRBJ2-4; D gene: .; CDR3 protein: CASSVGATNLAKNIQYF; CDR3 DNA: TGTGCCAGCAGCGTAGGGGCTACCAATCTAGCCAAAAACATTCAGTACTTC
V gene: TRBV30; J gene: TRBJ1-2; D gene: .; CDR3 protein: CAWVAGAYGYTF; CDR3 DNA: TGTGCCTGGGTTGCAGGGGCCTATGGCTACACCTTC
V gene: TRBV27; J gene: TRBJ2-3; D gene: .; CDR3 protein: CASSGQSDTQYF; CDR3 DNA: TGTGCCAGCAGCGGACAGTCGGATACGCAGTATTTT
V gene: TRBV5-5; J gene: TRBJ1-2; D gene: .; CDR3 protein: CASSLPGGAYGYTF; CDR3 DNA: TGTGCCAGCAGCTTGCCGGGGGGCGCCTATGGCTACACCTTC
V gene: TRBV19; J gene: TRBJ1-5; D gene: TRBD1; CDR3 protein: CASAGTGYSNQPQHF; CDR3 DNA: TGTGCCAGTGCCGGGACAGGGTATAGCAATCAGCCCCAGCATTTT
V gene: TRBV11-3; J gene: TRBJ2-3; D gene: TRBD1; CDR3 protein: CASSSTGADTQYF; CDR3 DNA: TGTGCCAGCAGCTCTACAGGGGCAGATACGCAGTATTTT
V gene: TRBV15; J gene: TRBJ2-3; D gene: .; CDR3 protein: CATSRDFSETSTDTQYF; CDR3 DNA: TGTGCCACCAGCAGAGATTTCAGCGAGACTAGCACAGATACGCAGTATTTT
V gene: TRBV19; J gene: TRBJ1-5; D gene: .; CDR3 protein: CASSIVSTSFPSLNRGNQPQHF; CDR3 DNA: TGTGCCAGTAGTATCGTCTCAACATCCTTCCCGTCGCTGAATCGGGGCAATCAGCCCCAGCATTTT